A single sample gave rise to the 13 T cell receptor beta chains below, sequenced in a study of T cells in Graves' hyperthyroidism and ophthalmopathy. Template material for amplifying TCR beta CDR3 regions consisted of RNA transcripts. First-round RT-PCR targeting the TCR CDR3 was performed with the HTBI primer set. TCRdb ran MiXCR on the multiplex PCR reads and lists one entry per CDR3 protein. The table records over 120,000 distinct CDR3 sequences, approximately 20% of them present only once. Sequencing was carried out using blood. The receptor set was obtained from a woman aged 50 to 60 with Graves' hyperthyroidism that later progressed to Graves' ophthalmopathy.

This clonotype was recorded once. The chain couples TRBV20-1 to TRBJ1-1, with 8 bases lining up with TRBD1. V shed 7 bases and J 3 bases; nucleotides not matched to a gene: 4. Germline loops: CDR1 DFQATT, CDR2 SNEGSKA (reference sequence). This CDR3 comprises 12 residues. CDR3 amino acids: CSEMTGDTEAFF. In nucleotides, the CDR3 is TGCAGTGAGATGACAGGGGACACTGAAGCTTTCTTT.

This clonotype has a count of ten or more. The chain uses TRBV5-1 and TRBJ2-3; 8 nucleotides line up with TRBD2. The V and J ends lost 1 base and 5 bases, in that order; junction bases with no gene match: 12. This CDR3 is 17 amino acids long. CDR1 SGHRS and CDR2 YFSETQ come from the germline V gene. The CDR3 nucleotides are TGCGCCAGCAGCTTGAGAGGTAGCGGGACCATCGGAGATACGCAGTATTTT. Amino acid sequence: CASSLRGSGTIGDTQYF.

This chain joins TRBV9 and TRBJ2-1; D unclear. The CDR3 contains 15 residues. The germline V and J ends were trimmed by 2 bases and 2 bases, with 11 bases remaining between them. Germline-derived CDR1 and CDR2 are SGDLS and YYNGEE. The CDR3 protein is CASSVFSDTYNEQFF. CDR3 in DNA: TGTGCCAGCAGCGTGTTCAGCGACACCTACAATGAGCAGTTCTTC. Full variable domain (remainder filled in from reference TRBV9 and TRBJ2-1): DSGVTQTPKHLITATGQRVTLRCSPRSGDLSVYWYQQSLDQGLQFLIQYYNGEERAKGNILERFSAQQFPDLHSELNLSSLELGDSALYFCASSVFSDTYNEQFFGPGTRLTVL.

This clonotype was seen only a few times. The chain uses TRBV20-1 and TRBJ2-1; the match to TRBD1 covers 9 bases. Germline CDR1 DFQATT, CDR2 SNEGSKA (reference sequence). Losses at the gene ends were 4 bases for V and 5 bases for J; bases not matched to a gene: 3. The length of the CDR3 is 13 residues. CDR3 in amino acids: CSATDRGNNEQFF. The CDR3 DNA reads TGCAGTGCTACCGACAGGGGGAACAATGAGCAGTTCTTC.

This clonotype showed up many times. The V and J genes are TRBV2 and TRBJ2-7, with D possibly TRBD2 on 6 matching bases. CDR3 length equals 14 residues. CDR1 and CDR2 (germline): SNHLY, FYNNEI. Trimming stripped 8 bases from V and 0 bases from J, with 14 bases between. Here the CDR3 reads CASSASVSSYEQYF. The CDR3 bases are TGTGCCAGCTCCGCTAGCGTTAGCTCCTACGAGCAGTACTTC. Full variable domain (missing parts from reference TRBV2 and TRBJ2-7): EPEVTQTPSHQVTQMGQEVILRCVPISNHLYFYWYRQILGQKVEFLVSFYNNEISEKSEIFDDQFSVERPDGSNFTLKIRSTKLEDSAMYFCASSASVSSYEQYFGPGTRLTVT.

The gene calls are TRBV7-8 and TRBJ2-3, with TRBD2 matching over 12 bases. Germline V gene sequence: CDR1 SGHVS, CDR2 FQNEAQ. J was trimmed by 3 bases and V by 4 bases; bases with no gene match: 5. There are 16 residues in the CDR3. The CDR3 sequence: CASSSRLAGVTDTQYF. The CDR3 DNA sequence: TGTGCCAGCAGCTCCAGACTAGCGGGAGTAACAGATACGCAGTATTTT.

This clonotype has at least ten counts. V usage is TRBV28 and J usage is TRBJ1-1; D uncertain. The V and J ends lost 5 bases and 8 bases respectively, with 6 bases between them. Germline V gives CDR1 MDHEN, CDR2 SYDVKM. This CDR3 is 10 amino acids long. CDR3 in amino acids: CASSDTEAFF. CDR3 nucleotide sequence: TGTGCCAGCAGTGATACCGAAGCTTTCTTT. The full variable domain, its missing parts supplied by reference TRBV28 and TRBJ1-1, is DVKVTQSSRYLVKRTGEKVFLECVQDMDHENMFWYRQDPGLGLRLIYFSYDVKMKEKGDIPEGYSVSREKKERFSLILESASTNQTSMYLCASSDTEAFFGQGTRLTVV.

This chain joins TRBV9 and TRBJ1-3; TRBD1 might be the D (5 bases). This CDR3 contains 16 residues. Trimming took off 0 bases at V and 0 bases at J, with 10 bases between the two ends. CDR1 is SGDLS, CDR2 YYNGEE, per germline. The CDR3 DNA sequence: TGTGCCAGCAGCGTAGGACCAGGGAGCTCTGGAAACACCATATATTTT. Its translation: CASSVGPGSSGNTIYF.

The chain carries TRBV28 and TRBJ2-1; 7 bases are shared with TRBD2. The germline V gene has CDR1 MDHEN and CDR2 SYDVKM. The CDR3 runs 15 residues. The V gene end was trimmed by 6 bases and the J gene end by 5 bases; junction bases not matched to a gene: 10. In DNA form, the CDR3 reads TGTGCCAGCAGCCCCTACTGGGGGGGGAACAATGAGCAGTTCTTC. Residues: CASSPYWGGNNEQFF.

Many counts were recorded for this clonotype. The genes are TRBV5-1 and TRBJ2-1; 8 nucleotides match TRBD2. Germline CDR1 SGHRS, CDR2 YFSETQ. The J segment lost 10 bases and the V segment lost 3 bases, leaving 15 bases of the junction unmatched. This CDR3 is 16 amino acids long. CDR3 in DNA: TGCGCCAGCAGCTCAGGGGCGGGAGGCTCGGCGGTGGAGCAGTTCTTC. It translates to CASSSGAGGSAVEQFF.

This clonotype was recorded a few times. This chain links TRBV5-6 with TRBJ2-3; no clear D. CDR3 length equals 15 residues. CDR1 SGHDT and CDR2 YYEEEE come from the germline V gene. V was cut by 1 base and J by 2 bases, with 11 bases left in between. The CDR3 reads CASSLRASYTDTQYF. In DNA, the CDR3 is TGTGCCAGCAGCTTGAGGGCCTCTTACACAGATACGCAGTATTTT.

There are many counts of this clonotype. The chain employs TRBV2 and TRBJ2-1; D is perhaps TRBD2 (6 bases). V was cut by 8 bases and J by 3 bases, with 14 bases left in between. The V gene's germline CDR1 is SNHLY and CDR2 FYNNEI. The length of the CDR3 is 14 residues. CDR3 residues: CASETGRDYNEQFF. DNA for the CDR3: TGTGCCAGCGAGACGGGGCGGGACTACAATGAGCAGTTCTTC.

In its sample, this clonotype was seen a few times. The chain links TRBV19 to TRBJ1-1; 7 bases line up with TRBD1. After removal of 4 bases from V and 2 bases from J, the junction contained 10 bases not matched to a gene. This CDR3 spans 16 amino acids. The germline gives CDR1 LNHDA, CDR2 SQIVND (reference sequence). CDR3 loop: CASSTRQGQVNTEAFF. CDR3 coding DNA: TGTGCCAGTAGTACCCGACAGGGCCAGGTAAACACTGAAGCTTTCTTT.